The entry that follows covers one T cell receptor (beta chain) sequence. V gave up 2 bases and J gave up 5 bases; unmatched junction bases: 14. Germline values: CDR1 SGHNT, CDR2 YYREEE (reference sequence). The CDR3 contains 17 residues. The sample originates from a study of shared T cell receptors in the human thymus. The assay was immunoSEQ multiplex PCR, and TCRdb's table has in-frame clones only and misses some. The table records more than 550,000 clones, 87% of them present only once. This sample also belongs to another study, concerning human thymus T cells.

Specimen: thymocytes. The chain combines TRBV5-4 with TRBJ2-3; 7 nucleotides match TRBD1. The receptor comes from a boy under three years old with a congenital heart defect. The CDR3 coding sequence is TGTGCCAGCAGCTTTGCGAGCCAGGACAGGACGGGAGATACGCAGTATTTT. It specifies CASSFASQDRTGDTQYF.